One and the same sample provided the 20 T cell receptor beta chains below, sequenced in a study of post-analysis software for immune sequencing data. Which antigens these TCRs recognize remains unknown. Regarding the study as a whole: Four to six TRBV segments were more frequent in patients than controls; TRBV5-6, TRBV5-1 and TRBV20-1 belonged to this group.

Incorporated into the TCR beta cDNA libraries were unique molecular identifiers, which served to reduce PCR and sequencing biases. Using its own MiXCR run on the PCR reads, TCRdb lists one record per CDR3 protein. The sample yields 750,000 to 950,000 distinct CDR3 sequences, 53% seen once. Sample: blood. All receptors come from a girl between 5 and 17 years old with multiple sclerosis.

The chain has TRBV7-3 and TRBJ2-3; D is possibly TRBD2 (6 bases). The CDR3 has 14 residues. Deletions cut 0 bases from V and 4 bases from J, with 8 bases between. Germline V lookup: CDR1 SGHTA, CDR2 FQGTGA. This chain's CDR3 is CASSLTGSADTQYF. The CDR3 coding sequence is TGTGCCAGCAGCTTAACCGGGAGCGCAGATACGCAGTATTTT. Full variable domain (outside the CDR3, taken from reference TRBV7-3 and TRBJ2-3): GAGVSQTPSNKVTEKGKYVELRCDPISGHTALYWYRQSLGQGPEFLIYFQGTGAADDSGLPNDRFFAVRPEGSVSTLKIQRTERGDSAVYLCASSLTGSADTQYFGPGTRLTVL.

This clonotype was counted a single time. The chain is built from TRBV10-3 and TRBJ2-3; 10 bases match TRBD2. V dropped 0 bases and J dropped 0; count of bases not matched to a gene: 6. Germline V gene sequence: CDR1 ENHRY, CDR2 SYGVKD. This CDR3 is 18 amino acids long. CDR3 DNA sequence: TGTGCCATCAGTGAGTCGATAGCGGGAGGCCTCAGCACAGATACGCAGTATTTT. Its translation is CAISESIAGGLSTDTQYF.

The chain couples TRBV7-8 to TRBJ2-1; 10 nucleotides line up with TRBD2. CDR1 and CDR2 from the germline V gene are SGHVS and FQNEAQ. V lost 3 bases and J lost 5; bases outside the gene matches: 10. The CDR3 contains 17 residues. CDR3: CASSLSFSGGINNEQFF. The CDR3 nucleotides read TGTGCCAGCAGCTTGTCCTTTAGCGGGGGGATTAACAATGAGCAGTTCTTC.

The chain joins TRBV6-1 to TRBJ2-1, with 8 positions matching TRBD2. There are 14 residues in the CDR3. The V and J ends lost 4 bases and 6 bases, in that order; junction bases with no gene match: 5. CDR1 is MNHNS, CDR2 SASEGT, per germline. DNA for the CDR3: TGTGCCAGCAGTGGGGGGACTAGAGGCAATGAGCAGTTCTTC. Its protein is CASSGGTRGNEQFF.

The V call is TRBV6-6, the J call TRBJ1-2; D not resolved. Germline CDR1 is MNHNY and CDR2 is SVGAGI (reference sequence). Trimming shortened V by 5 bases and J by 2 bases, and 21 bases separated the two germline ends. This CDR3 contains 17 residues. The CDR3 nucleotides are TGTGCCAGCAGTCCTGATTCCACGGGAGTCCTAAACTATGGCTACACCTTC. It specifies CASSPDSTGVLNYGYTF.

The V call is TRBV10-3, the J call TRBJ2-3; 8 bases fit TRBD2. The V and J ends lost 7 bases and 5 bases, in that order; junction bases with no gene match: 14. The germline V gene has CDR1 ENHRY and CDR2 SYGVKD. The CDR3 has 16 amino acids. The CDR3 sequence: CAITEVLAGHRDTQYF. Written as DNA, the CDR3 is TGTGCCATCACGGAAGTCCTAGCGGGCCACCGAGATACGCAGTATTTT.

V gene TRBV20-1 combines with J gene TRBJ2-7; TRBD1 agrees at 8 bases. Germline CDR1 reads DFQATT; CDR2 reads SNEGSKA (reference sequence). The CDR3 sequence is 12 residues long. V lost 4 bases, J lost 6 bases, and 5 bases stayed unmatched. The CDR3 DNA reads TGCAGTGCTATCAGACAGGGGAGCGAGCAGTACTTC. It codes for CSAIRQGSEQYF.

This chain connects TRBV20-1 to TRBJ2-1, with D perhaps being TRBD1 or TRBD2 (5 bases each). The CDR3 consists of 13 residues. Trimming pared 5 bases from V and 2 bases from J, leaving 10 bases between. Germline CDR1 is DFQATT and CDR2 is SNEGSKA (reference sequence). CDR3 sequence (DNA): TGCAGTGCTGGGACGTCGACCTACAATGAGCAGTTCTTC. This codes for CSAGTSTYNEQFF.

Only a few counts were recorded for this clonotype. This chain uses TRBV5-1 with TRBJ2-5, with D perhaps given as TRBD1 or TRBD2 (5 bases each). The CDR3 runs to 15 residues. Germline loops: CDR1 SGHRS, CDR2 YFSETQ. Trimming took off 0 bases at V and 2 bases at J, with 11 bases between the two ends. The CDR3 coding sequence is TGCGCCAGCAGCTTGGCCGGGGCCCCGCAAGAGACCCAGTACTTC. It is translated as CASSLAGAPQETQYF.

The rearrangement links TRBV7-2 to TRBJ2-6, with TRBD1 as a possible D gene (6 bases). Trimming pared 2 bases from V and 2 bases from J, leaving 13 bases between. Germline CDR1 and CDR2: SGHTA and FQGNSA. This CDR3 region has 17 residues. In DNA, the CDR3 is TGTGCCAGCAGCTTAACAGGGCTTAATACTGGGGCCAACGTCCTGACTTTC. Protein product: CASSLTGLNTGANVLTF. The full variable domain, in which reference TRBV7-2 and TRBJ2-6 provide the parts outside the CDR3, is GAGVSQSPSNKVTEKGKDVELRCDPISGHTALYWYRQSLGQGLEFLIYFQGNSAPDKSGLPSDRFSAERTGGSVSTLTIQRTQQEDSAVYLCASSLTGLNTGANVLTFGAGSRLTVL.

CDR3 sequence (DNA): TGTGCCAGCAGTCCCCTGAACGGGAGGTCTGAAGCTTTCTTT. This encodes CASSPLNGRSEAFF. This chain uses TRBV6-5 with TRBJ1-1; D unclear. V lost 5 bases to trimming and J lost 6 bases, with 16 bases between them. Germline loops: CDR1 MNHEY, CDR2 SVGAGI. This CDR3 comprises 14 residues.

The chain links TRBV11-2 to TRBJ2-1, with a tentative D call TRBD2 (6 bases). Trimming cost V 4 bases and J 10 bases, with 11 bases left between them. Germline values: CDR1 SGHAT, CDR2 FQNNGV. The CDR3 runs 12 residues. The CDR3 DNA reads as TGTGCCAGCAGCTCTGTGGGGGGAGAGCAGTTCTTC. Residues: CASSSVGGEQFF.

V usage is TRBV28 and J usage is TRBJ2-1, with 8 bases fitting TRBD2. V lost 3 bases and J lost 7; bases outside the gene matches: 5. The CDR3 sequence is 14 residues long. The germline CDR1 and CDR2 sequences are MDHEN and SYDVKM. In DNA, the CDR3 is TGTGCCAGCAGTTTGCCGGGAGGGCCAAATGAGCAGTTCTTC. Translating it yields CASSLPGGPNEQFF.

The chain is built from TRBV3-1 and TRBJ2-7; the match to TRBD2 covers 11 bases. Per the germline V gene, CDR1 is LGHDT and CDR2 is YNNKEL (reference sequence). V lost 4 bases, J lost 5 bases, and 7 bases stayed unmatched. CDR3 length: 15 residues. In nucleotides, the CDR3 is TGTGCCAGCAGCCCCGGACTAGCGGGTTTCAACGAGCAGTACTTC. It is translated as CASSPGLAGFNEQYF.

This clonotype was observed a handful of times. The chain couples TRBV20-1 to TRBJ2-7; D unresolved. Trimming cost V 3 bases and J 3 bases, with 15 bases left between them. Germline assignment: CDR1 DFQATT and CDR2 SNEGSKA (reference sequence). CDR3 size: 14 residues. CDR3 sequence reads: CSASPRRAVYEQYF. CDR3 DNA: TGCAGTGCTAGCCCCCGCCGGGCGGTCTACGAGCAGTACTTC.

The CDR3 DNA reads TGTGCCATCAGTGGGCTAGCGGAGGCCTACGAGCAGTACTTC. Protein product: CAISGLAEAYEQYF. This chain uses TRBV10-3 with TRBJ2-4; 7 bases fit TRBD2. The assigned J gene may be wrong: the sequence end matches TRBJ2-7 better. The length of the CDR3 is 14 residues. The germline CDR1 and CDR2 sequences are ENHRY and SYGVKD.

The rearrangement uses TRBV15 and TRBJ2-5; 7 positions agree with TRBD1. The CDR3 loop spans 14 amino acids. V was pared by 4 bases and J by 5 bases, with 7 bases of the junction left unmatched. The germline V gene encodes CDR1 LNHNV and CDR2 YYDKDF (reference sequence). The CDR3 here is CATSTRQGVETQYF. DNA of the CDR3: TGTGCCACCAGCACGCGACAGGGAGTGGAGACCCAGTACTTC.

The CDR3 nucleotides are TGTGCCAGCAGCTTTGGGGGCTCCGGTCTGAACATTCAGTACTTC. It translates to CASSFGGSGLNIQYF. The rearrangement links TRBV7-2 to TRBJ2-5, with D perhaps matching TRBD1 (6 bases). The DNA end is a closer match to TRBJ2-4, so the J assignment may be wrong. In germline, CDR1 is SGHTA, CDR2 FQGNSA. This CDR3 has 15 amino acids.

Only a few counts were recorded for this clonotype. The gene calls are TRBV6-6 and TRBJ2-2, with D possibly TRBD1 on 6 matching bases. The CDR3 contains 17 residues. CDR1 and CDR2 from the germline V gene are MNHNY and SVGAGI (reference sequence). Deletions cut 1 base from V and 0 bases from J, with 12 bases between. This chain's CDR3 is CASSYLAGTTNTGELFF. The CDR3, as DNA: TGTGCCAGCAGTTACTTGGCCGGGACAACGAACACCGGGGAGCTGTTTTTT.

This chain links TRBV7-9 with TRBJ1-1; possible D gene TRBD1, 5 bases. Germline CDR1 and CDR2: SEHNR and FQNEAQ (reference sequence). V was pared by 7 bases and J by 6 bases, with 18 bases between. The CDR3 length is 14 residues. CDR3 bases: TGTGCCAGCACCCTAGGACGGGGGACGGCTGAAGCTTTCTTT. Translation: CASTLGRGTAEAFF.